This TCR beta chain stems from a study of OX40 agonist ivuxolimab in advanced cancers. This CDR3 is built from 13 residues. Trimming pared 7 bases from V and 1 base from J, leaving 10 bases between. CDR1 MNHEY and CDR2 SVGAGI come from the germline V gene. This table comes from immunoSEQ multiplex PCR, and its TCRdb copy is limited to in-frame clones, with some not included. The repertoire holds about 34,000 clones, with 70% to 80% as singletons. The V call is TRBV6-5, the J call TRBJ1-1; no reliable D call. The clonotype was recovered from an adult with an advanced solid tumor such as melanoma, head and neck, liver or kidney cancer. The sample consisted of CD4+ or CD8+ T cells sorted from blood, taken in a trial of the OX40 agonist ivuxolimab. In nucleotides, the CDR3 is TGTGCCAGCAATTCTAACAGGAACACTGAAGCTTTCTTT. This sequence encodes CASNSNRNTEAFF.